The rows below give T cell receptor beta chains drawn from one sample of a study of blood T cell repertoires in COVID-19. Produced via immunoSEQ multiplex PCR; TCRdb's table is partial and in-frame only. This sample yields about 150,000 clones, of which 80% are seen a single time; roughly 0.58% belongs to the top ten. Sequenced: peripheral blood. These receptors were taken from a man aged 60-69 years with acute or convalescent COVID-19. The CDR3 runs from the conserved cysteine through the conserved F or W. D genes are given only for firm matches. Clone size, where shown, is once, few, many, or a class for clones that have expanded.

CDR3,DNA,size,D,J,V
CASSPGGFVTEAFF,TGTGCCAGCAGCCCAGGGGGGTTTGTGACTGAAGCTTTCTTT,NA,TRBD1,TRBJ1-1,TRBV7-9
CASSLSTGLAPNGYTF,TGTGCCAGCAGCCTAAGTACGGGACTCGCCCCCAATGGCTACACCTTC,few,NA,TRBJ1-2,TRBV9
CSVLQGNTEAFF,TGCAGCGTACTACAGGGGAACACTGAAGCTTTCTTT,NA,NA,TRBJ1-1,TRBV29-1
CASSPLRLDYGYTF,TGTGCCAGCTCACCACTAAGACTTGACTATGGCTACACCTTC,NA,NA,TRBJ1-2,TRBV18
CASSSSPGLFTGELFF,TGTGCCAGCAGCTCTAGTCCGGGACTTTTCACCGGGGAGCTGTTTTTT,few,NA,TRBJ2-2,TRBV7-2
CASSEGLAGGQETQYF,TGTGCCAGCAGCGAGGGACTAGCGGGAGGACAAGAGACCCAGTACTTC,NA,TRBD2,TRBJ2-5,TRBV7-9
CASSWGPGQGLSGANVLTF,TGTGCCAGCAGTTGGGGACCGGGACAGGGTTTGTCTGGGGCCAACGTCCTGACTTTC,NA,TRBD1,TRBJ2-6,TRBV28
CASRADGSSGNTIYF,TGTGCCAGCAGAGCGGACGGAAGCTCTGGAAACACCATATATTTT,NA,NA,TRBJ1-3,TRBV2
CASTGARRDEQFF,TGTGCCAGCACGGGAGCCCGGAGAGATGAGCAGTTCTTC,few,NA,TRBJ2-1,TRBV6-6
CASSPKGDRVETQYF,TGTGCCAGCAGCCCTAAGGGGGACAGGGTAGAGACCCAGTACTTC,NA,TRBD1,TRBJ2-5,TRBV7-8
CASSPSIGSTNEKLFF,TGTGCCAGCAGCCCGTCCATCGGGTCAACTAATGAAAAACTGTTTTTT,NA,NA,TRBJ1-4,TRBV3-1/TRBV3-2
CATSTGQAGNQPQHF,TGTGCCACCAGCACTGGACAGGCCGGCAATCAGCCCCAGCATTTT,NA,TRBD1,TRBJ1-5,TRBV24-1
CASSLTGPPYEQYF,TGTGCCAGCAGCTTGACAGGGCCCCCGTACGAGCAGTACTTC,NA,TRBD1,TRBJ2-7,TRBV2
CASSPGGTDTQYF,TGTGCCAGTAGCCCGGGGGGAACAGATACGCAGTATTTT,few,TRBD2,TRBJ2-3,TRBV19
CAISYRGSRTDTQYF,TGTGCCATCAGTTACAGGGGTAGCCGCACAGATACGCAGTATTTT,NA,TRBD1,TRBJ2-3,TRBV10-3
CASSSTLGAGNTIYF,TGTGCCAGCAGCTCAACTTTAGGGGCTGGAAACACCATATATTTT,few,NA,TRBJ1-3,TRBV11-2
CASSLKGQGGVGYTF,TGTGCCAGCAGCTTAAAAGGGCAGGGTGGCGTTGGCTACACCTTC,NA,NA,TRBJ1-2,TRBV7-2
CSAPRDTEAFF,TGCAGTGCACCGAGGGACACTGAAGCTTTCTTT,NA,NA,TRBJ1-1,TRBV20-1
CASSFGAGANEKLFF,TGTGCCAGCAGCTTCGGAGCTGGAGCTAATGAAAAACTGTTTTTT,few,NA,TRBJ1-4,TRBV5-5
CASSSPGPPGAYEQYF,TGTGCCAGCAGCTCCCCGGGGCCCCCGGGGGCCTACGAGCAGTACTTC,once,NA,TRBJ2-7,TRBV11-2
CSVKTTGAGYEQYF,TGCAGCGTTAAAACGACAGGGGCCGGCTACGAGCAGTACTTC,NA,TRBD1,TRBJ2-7,TRBV29-1
CSASRQGGSKNIQYF,TGCAGTGCTAGTCGACAGGGGGGGAGTAAAAACATTCAGTACTTC,NA,TRBD1,TRBJ2-4,TRBV20-1
CASSLQGVGTEAFF,TGTGCCAGCTCCCTGCAGGGGGTGGGCACTGAAGCTTTCTTT,NA,TRBD1,TRBJ1-1,TRBV18
CASSSVTTYSNQPQHF,TGTGCCAGCAGCTCTGTGACGACTTATAGCAATCAGCCCCAGCATTTT,NA,NA,TRBJ1-5,TRBV7-2
CASSPGRRGGYTF,TGTGCCAGCAGCCCGGGCAGGCGGGGGGGCTACACCTTC,NA,NA,TRBJ1-2,TRBV7-8
CASSYSAGPYEQYF,TGTGCCAGCAGTTACTCGGCAGGGCCCTACGAGCAGTACTTC,NA,NA,TRBJ2-7,TRBV6-2/TRBV6-3
CASSRDRGPVTEAFF,TGTGCCAGCAGTCGGGACAGGGGGCCGGTCACTGAAGCTTTCTTT,NA,TRBD1,TRBJ1-1,TRBV27
CASSLNVRGNSPLHF,TGTGCCAGCAGCTTAAATGTTCGAGGGAATTCACCCCTCCACTTT,NA,NA,TRBJ1-6,TRBV7-3
CASSEWHSYEQYF,TGTGCCAGCAGTGAATGGCACAGCTACGAGCAGTACTTC,many,NA,TRBJ2-7,TRBV2
CASSANSGTGSNQPQHF,TGTGCCAGCAGCGCGAACTCCGGGACAGGCTCCAATCAGCCCCAGCATTTT,NA,TRBD1,TRBJ1-5,TRBV7-9
CASSLYTVQGTQYF,TGTGCCAGCAGCTTGTACACGGTTCAGGGGACGCAGTATTTT,once,NA,TRBJ2-3,TRBV5-6
CASSPDREITNEQYF,TGCGCCAGCAGCCCCGATAGGGAGATCACCAACGAGCAGTACTTC,NA,NA,TRBJ2-7,TRBV4-3
CASSRTGGVETQYF,TGTGCCAGCAGCCGAACAGGGGGTGTAGAGACCCAGTACTTC,NA,TRBD1,TRBJ2-5,TRBV6-5
CASRGTGVPSTDTQYF,TGTGCCAGCAGGGGAACAGGGGTCCCTTCCACAGATACGCAGTATTTT,NA,TRBD1,TRBJ2-3,TRBV2
CASQGAGETQYF,TGCGCCAGCCAGGGGGCGGGAGAGACCCAGTACTTC,NA,TRBD1,TRBJ2-5,TRBV5-1
CASSTRFIPGQQRSSGNTIYF,TGCGCCAGCAGCACACGATTTATCCCGGGACAGCAGAGGAGCTCTGGAAACACCATATATTTT,NA,TRBD1,TRBJ1-3,TRBV4-1
CASSSRANQPQHF,TGTGCCAGCAGCTCGCGGGCCAATCAGCCCCAGCATTTT,few,NA,TRBJ1-5,TRBV7-2
CATSDFKDKYQETQYF,TGTGCCACCAGTGATTTTAAGGACAAGTACCAAGAGACCCAGTACTTC,many,NA,TRBJ2-5,TRBV24-1
CSASGSSNQPQHF,TGCAGTGCTAGTGGAAGCAGCAATCAGCCCCAGCATTTT,NA,NA,TRBJ1-5,TRBV20-1
CASSLIAGGPGTDTQYF,TGTGCCAGCAGCTTAATAGCGGGAGGGCCGGGCACAGATACGCAGTATTTT,NA,TRBD2,TRBJ2-3,TRBV7-3
CASSVPGTGHYEQYF,TGTGCCAGCAGTGTTCCCGGGACAGGGCACTACGAGCAGTACTTC,NA,TRBD1,TRBJ2-7,TRBV6-2/TRBV6-3
CASRRQGVGYGYTF,TGTGCCAGCAGAAGACAGGGCGTAGGGTATGGCTACACCTTC,once,TRBD1,TRBJ1-2,TRBV6-5
CASSEYTEPEFF,TGTGCCAGCAGTGAATATACAGAGCCGGAGTTCTTC,NA,NA,TRBJ2-1,TRBV25-1
CSARTGGGYTF,TGCAGTGCTAGAACCGGAGGAGGCTACACCTTC,NA,NA,TRBJ1-2,TRBV20-1
CASREAGTGSYEQYF,TGTGCCAGCAGGGAGGCTGGGACAGGGTCCTACGAGCAGTACTTC,NA,TRBD1,TRBJ2-7,TRBV27
CASSMGGPAADTQYF,TGTGCCAGTAGCATGGGGGGTCCCGCCGCAGATACGCAGTATTTT,NA,NA,TRBJ2-3,TRBV19
CASNKGQAHNSPLHF,TGTGCCAGCAACAAAGGACAGGCCCATAATTCACCCCTCCACTTT,NA,TRBD1,TRBJ1-6,TRBV28
CASSGLTSGGGREQFF,TGTGCCAGCAGTGGGCTGACTAGCGGGGGGGGCCGTGAGCAGTTCTTC,NA,TRBD2,TRBJ2-1,TRBV6-2/TRBV6-3
CASSPWQGTNEKLFF,TGCGCCAGCAGCCCTTGGCAGGGAACCAATGAAAAACTGTTTTTT,once,NA,TRBJ1-4,TRBV4-3
CASSLFSAGERETQYF,TGTGCCAGCAGTTTATTCTCAGCGGGAGAACGTGAGACCCAGTACTTC,NA,TRBD2,TRBJ2-5,TRBV28
CASSLGGTAHGYTF,TGTGCCAGCAGCTTGGGAGGGACAGCCCATGGCTACACCTTC,NA,TRBD1,TRBJ1-2,TRBV5-8
CASGFGYKRQETQYF,TGTGCTAGTGGTTTTGGATACAAGCGCCAAGAGACCCAGTACTTC,NA,NA,TRBJ2-5,TRBV12-5
CASSITGGSTDTQYF,TGTGCCAGTAGTATCACAGGGGGTAGCACAGATACGCAGTATTTT,NA,TRBD1,TRBJ2-3,TRBV19
CASSPDSLGNTIYF,TGTGCCAGCAGCCCCGACAGCCTCGGAAACACCATATATTTT,NA,NA,TRBJ1-3,TRBV6-5
CASSKTGTGEFYGYTF,TGTGCCAGCAGTAAAACCGGGACAGGGGAGTTCTATGGCTACACCTTC,NA,TRBD1,TRBJ1-2,TRBV25-1
CASSETDRESPLHF,TGTGCCAGCAGTGAAACGGACAGGGAATCACCCCTCCACTTT,NA,TRBD1,TRBJ1-6,TRBV6-1
CASSVTQGGQPQHF,TGTGCCAGTAGTGTAACACAGGGCGGACAGCCCCAGCATTTT,NA,NA,TRBJ1-5,TRBV19